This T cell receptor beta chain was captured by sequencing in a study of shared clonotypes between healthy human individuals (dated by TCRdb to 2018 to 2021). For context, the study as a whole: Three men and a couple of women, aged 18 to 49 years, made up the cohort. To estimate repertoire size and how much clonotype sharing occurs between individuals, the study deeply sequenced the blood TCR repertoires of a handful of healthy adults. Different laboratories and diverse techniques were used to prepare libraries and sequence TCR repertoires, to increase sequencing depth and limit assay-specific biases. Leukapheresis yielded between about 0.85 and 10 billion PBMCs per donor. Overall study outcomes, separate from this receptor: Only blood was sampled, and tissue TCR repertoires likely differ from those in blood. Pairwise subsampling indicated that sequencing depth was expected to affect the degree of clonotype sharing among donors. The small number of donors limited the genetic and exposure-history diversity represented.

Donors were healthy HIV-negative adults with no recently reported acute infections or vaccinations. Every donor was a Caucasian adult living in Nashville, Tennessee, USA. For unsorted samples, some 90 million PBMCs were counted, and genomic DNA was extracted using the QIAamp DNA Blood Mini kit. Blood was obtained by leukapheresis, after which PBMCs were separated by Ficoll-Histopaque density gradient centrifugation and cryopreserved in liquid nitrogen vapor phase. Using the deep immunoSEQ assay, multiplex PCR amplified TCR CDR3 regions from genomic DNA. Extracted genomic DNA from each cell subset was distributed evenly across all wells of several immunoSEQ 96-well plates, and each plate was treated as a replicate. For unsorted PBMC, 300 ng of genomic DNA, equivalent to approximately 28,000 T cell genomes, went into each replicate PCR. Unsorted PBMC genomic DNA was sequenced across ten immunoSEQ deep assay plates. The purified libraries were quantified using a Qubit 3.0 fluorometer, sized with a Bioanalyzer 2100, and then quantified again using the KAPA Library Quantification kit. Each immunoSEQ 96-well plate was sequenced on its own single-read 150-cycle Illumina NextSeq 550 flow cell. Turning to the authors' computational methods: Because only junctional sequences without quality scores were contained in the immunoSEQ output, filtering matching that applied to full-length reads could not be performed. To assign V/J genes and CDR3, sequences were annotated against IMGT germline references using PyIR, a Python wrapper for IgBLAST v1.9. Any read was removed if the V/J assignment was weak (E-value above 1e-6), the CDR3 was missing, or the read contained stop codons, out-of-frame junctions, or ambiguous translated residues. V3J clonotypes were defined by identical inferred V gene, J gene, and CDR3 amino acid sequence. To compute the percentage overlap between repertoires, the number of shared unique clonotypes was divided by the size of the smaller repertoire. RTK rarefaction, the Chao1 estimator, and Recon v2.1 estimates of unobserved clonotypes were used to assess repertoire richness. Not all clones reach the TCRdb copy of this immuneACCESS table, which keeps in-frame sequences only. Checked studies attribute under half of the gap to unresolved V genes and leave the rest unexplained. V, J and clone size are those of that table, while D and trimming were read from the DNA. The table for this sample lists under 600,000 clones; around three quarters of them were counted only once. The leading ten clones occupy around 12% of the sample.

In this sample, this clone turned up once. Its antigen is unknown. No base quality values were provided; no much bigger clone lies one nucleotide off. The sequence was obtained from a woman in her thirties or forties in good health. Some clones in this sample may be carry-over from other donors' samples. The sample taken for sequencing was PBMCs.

This receptor has the CDR3 CATSRDLAGTAYGYTF. In nucleotides, the sequence is TGTGCCACCAGCAGAGATCTGGCAGGGACAGCCTATGGCTACACCTTC. This sequence uses TRBV15 and TRBJ1-2; TRBD1 lines up with 7 middle nucleotides. V ends up 0 bases short and J 4 bases short, with an unmatched junction base count of 8. From cysteine to phenylalanine, the CDR3 is 16 amino acids long. Of all the DNA, just the CDR3 is kept, 48 bases in frame from base 1. CDR1 LNHNV and CDR2 YYDKDF are derived from the germline V gene (reference sequence).